This T cell receptor beta chain was found in a study of cytomegalovirus exposure and HLA in healthy donors. Overall study context: A preliminary data release comprised 80 million to 95 million unique TCRs obtained from HLA-typed donors.

Study-wide results and limits: Specificity of a few CMV-associated chains for CMV antigens was verified in vitro. Sequencing likely produced, as an artifact, a cluster of highly shared sequence variants.

PCR involved 60 Vbeta and 13 Jbeta primers. Using immunoSEQ multiplex PCR, the repertoire was profiled, and TCRdb retains in-frame clones only, with some absent. The repertoire holds 150,000 to 200,000 clones, with roughly 70% as singletons. In regard to this clone: What it binds is not known.

There are 14 residues in the CDR3. The germline gives CDR1 MNHNS, CDR2 SASEGT. With 7 bases removed from V and 3 bases from J, the gap between germline ends came to 14 bases. This receptor was identified in a girl between 10 and 17 years old in good health and CMV-seronegative. The rearrangement joins TRBV6-1 to TRBJ2-3; a weak D match, TRBD2 (5 bases). Sequenced input: PBMCs. CDR3 nucleotide sequence: TGTGCCAGCATCGGGTGGGGAGAGACAGATACGCAGTATTTT. It is translated as CASIGWGETDTQYF.